Described below is a single T cell receptor (beta chain) sequence and its context. What it binds is not known. Using immunoSEQ multiplex PCR, the repertoire was profiled, and TCRdb retains in-frame clones only, with some absent. The table records 21,000 or so clones, approximately 73% of them present only once. V was pared by 1 base and J by 5 bases, with 14 bases between. In germline, CDR1 is KGHSH, CDR2 LQKENI. This CDR3 contains 16 residues. This sample stems from a study of tumor-infiltrating lymphocytes in localized non-small cell lung cancer. Study details: Tumor tissue and non-adjacent uninvolved lung came from each patient. Points from the study as a whole: Different pieces of the same tissue went to different assays, confounding technical variation with intratumor heterogeneity. Tumor T-cell fraction was not associated with recurrence-free survival. Available tissue quantity limited TCR sequencing to a patient subset.

This chain joins TRBV18 and TRBJ2-2, with D perhaps TRBD1 (6 bases). The TCR was taken from a human donor with non-small cell lung cancer. The sample was lung tumor tissue. The CDR3 region is CASSPLFLGATGELFF. Written as DNA, the CDR3 is TGTGCCAGCTCACCACTGTTCCTGGGGGCGACCGGGGAGCTGTTTTTT.